This entry lists 13 T cell receptor beta chains sequenced from one sample in a study of cytomegalovirus exposure and HLA in healthy donors. PCR was performed using 60 Vbeta and 13 Jbeta primers. This table comes from immunoSEQ multiplex PCR, and its TCRdb copy is limited to in-frame clones, with some not included. The repertoire consists of 160,000 or so clones, with roughly four fifths occurring once and the leading ten covering about 11%. Sequencing used PBMCs. The source of these receptors is a man aged 45-65 years in good health and CMV-seropositive.

The chain links TRBV11-2 to TRBJ1-4; no clear D gene. V was shortened by 0 bases and J by 6 bases, with 14 bases between the two germline ends. Germline-derived CDR1 and CDR2 are SGHAT and FQNNGV. The CDR3 covers 16 residues. The DNA of the CDR3 is TGTGCCAGCAGCTTAGATATAGGTTCAGGATATGAAAAACTGTTTTTT. This translates into CASSLDIGSGYEKLFF.

The V gene is TRBV7-9, the J gene TRBJ2-6, with D unresolved. Germline V lookup: CDR1 SEHNR, CDR2 FQNEAQ (reference sequence). Trimming removed 5 bases from V and 1 base from J, with 9 bases in between. The CDR3 contains 15 residues. CDR3 residues: CASSATDSGANVLTF. In nucleotides, the CDR3 is TGTGCCAGCAGCGCAACAGATTCTGGGGCCAACGTCCTGACTTTC.

On this clone: One end of the junction is discordant with germline, which a read error may explain. V gene TRBV28 combines with J gene TRBJ2-7; 9 nucleotides match TRBD1. The CDR3 has 13 amino acids. Looked up from germline, CDR1 is MDHEN and CDR2 is SYDVKM. The CDR3 here is CASSSSSGTGRHF. CDR3 DNA: TGTGCCAGCAGTTCATCATCCGGGACAGGGAGACACTTC.

The chain couples TRBV5-8 to TRBJ2-3; TRBD2 might be the D (6 bases). The CDR3 is 17 residues long. Per the germline V gene, CDR1 is SGHTS and CDR2 is YDEGEE. The ends were cut back, 5 bases at V and 8 bases at J, with 27 bases in the middle. CDR3 nucleotides: TGTGCCAGCAGTTCCTCGGGGTGGGCCCCGGTACTAGCTACGCAGTATTTT. This encodes CASSSSGWAPVLATQYF.

The chain couples TRBV9 to TRBJ2-6; D might be TRBD1 (6 bases). Per germline, CDR1 SGDLS and CDR2 YYNGEE. V dropped 0 bases and J dropped 2 bases, with 9 bases sitting between them. The CDR3 totals 16 residues. The CDR3 reads CASSVVAGAGANVLTF. The CDR3 DNA is TGTGCCAGCAGCGTAGTGGCAGGGGCTGGGGCCAACGTCCTGACTTTC. Full variable domain (rest looked up from reference TRBV9 and TRBJ2-6): DSGVTQTPKHLITATGQRVTLRCSPRSGDLSVYWYQQSLDQGLQFLIQYYNGEERAKGNILERFSAQQFPDLHSELNLSSLELGDSALYFCASSVVAGAGANVLTFGAGSRLTVL.

CDR3 nucleotide sequence: TGTGCCAGCAGTCCTCACAGCGGGGGGGCCTTCGGGTACGAGCAGTACTTC. This gives the protein CASSPHSGGAFGYEQYF. The rearrangement links TRBV28 to TRBJ2-7; TRBD2 matches 10 bases. This CDR3 has 17 amino acids. Germline V gives CDR1 MDHEN, CDR2 SYDVKM. V shed 5 bases and J 4 bases; nucleotides not matched to a gene: 14.

The genes are TRBV5-4 and TRBJ1-2; D gene unclear. The V end lost 4 bases, the J end lost 8 bases, and 18 bases lay between the germline ends. The CDR3 is made up of 14 amino acids. Germline V CDR1 and CDR2: SGHNT, YYREEE (reference sequence). The CDR3 protein is CASSAPGPIGGYTF. The CDR3 DNA is TGTGCCAGCAGCGCGCCCGGCCCTATCGGGGGCTACACCTTC. Full variable domain (remainder filled in from reference TRBV5-4 and TRBJ1-2): ETGVTQSPTHLIKTRGQQVTLRCSSQSGHNTVSWYQQALGQGPQFIFQYYREEENGRGNFPPRFSGLQFPNYSSELNVNALELDDSALYLCASSAPGPIGGYTFGSGTRLTVV.

The genes are TRBV19 and TRBJ2-2; 7 bases match TRBD2. V lost 4 bases and J lost 10; bases outside the gene matches: 12. Per germline, CDR1 LNHDA and CDR2 SQIVND (reference sequence). The CDR3 is 15 residues long. Here the CDR3 reads CASSTGLVGPPELFF. DNA of the CDR3: TGTGCCAGTAGTACAGGACTAGTGGGGCCACCGGAGCTGTTTTTT.

CDR3: CASSSGLAGGFEQYF. The DNA of the CDR3 is TGTGCCAGCAGTTCAGGACTAGCGGGGGGGTTCGAGCAGTACTTC. The chain couples TRBV28 to TRBJ2-7, with 15 bases identical to TRBD2. This CDR3 comprises 15 residues. The germline gives CDR1 MDHEN, CDR2 SYDVKM. V shed 4 bases, J shed 6 bases, and the junction held 4 bases outside the gene matches.

The chain links TRBV19 to TRBJ2-3; no definite D call. V lost 6 bases and J lost 2, with 15 bases in between. Per germline, CDR1 LNHDA and CDR2 SQIVND (reference sequence). The CDR3 runs 15 residues. CDR3 nucleotides: TGTGCCAGTAGCTCAATACAGCTTTCCACAGATACGCAGTATTTT. Translation gives CASSSIQLSTDTQYF.

CDR3 bases: TGTGCCAGCGGGACTGGATTAAGTAATTCTGAAGCTTTCTTT. Its translation: CASGTGLSNSEAFF. V usage is TRBV7-9 and J usage is TRBJ1-1; a weak D match, TRBD1 (5 bases). In germline, CDR1 is SEHNR, CDR2 FQNEAQ (reference sequence). V shed 8 bases and J shed 6 bases, with 19 bases lying between them. The CDR3 totals 14 residues.

The chain is built from TRBV19 and TRBJ1-1; D may be TRBD1 (5 bases). The CDR3 is 15 amino acids. The germline V and J ends were trimmed by 5 bases and 4 bases, with 17 bases remaining between them. The germline V gene encodes CDR1 LNHDA and CDR2 SQIVND (reference sequence). This CDR3 is CASSPFGGGVTEAFF. CDR3 DNA sequence: TGTGCCAGTAGTCCCTTCGGGGGTGGGGTCACTGAAGCTTTCTTT.

This chain joins TRBV29-1 and TRBJ2-7, with D perhaps matching TRBD2 (6 bases). The germline gives CDR1 SQVTM, CDR2 ANQGSEA. CDR3 size: 13 residues. Trimming left V 1 base short and J 3 bases short, with 10 bases between. The CDR3 nucleotides read TGCAGCGTTGAAGGCGACGGGAGCTACGAGCAGTACTTC. Encoded protein: CSVEGDGSYEQYF.